This TCR beta chain was retrieved from a study of molecular identifiers for immune sequencing clone quantification. Whole-study findings and limits: Naive cells had under 1% of molecules in clones above 20 RNA copies, effectors over 97%. Jurkat TCR RNA from one cell was spiked into approximately 1 million naive cells, and it was reportedly detectable there.

This clonotype was recorded a few times. The target antigen is unknown. A read error may be the cause here, since a much bigger clone is one base away. A CD8+CD4-CCR7+CD45RA+ phenotype served as the sorting definition for naive CD8 T cells. Trimming removed 5 bases from V and 1 base from J, with 12 bases in between. The CDR3 has 13 residues. Per germline, CDR1 SQVTM and CDR2 ANQGSEA. Previously reported methods and listed TCR primers produced the bulk TCR libraries. Via MiXCR, TCRdb re-called the PCR reads, giving one row per CDR3 protein. The repertoire holds 100,000 or so distinct CDR3 sequences, with roughly a fifth as singletons.

J is TRBJ2-7 and V is TRBV29-1; D is possibly TRBD1 or TRBD2 (6 bases each). The source material was naive CD8+ T cells from blood, with Jurkat cell RNA spiked in. Subset given: FACS-sorted CD8+CD4-CCR7+CD45RA+ naive T cells. This sequence originates from a human donor in good health. Some libraries in this study had Jurkat cell RNA spiked in. This CDR3 is CSVRKGGSYEQYF. CDR3 in DNA: TGCAGCGTTCGGAAGGGGGGTTCCTACGAGCAGTACTTC.